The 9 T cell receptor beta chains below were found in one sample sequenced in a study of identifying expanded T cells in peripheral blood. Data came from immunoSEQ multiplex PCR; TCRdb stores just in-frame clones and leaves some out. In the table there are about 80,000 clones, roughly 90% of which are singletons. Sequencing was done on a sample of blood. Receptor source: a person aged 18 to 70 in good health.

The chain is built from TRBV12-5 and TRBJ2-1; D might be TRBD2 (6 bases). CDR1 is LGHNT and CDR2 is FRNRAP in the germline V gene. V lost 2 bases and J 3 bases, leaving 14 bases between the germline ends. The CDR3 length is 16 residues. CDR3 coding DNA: TGTGCTAGTGGTTTGACCCCTTGGACTAACTACAATGAGCAGTTCTTC. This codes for CASGLTPWTNYNEQFF.

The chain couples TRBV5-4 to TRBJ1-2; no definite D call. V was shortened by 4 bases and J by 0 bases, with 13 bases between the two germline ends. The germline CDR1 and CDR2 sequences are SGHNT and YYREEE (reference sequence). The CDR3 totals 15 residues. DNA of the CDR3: TGTGCCAGCAGCCCGATCGCAGGATCTAACTATGGCTACACCTTC. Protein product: CASSPIAGSNYGYTF.

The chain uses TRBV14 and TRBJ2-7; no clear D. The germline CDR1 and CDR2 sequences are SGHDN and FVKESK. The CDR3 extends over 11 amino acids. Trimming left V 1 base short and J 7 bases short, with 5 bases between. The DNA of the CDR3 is TGTGCCAGCAGCCAAGCTAGTGAGCAGTACTTC. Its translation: CASSQASEQYF.

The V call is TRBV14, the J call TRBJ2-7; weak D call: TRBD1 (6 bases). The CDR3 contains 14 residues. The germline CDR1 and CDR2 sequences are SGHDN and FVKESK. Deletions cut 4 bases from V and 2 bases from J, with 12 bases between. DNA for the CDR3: TGTGCCAGCAGCCGACTGGGGGCCACCTACGAGCAGTACTTC. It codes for CASSRLGATYEQYF.

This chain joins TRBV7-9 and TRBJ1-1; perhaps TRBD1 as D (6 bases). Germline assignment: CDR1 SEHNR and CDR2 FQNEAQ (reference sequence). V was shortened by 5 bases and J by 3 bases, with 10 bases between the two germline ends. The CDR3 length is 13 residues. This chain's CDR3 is CASSLSGDTEAFF. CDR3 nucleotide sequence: TGTGCCAGCAGCCTATCAGGGGACACTGAAGCTTTCTTT.

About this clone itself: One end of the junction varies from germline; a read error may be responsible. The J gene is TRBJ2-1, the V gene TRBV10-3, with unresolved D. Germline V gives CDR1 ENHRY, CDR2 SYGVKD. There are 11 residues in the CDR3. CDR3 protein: CAIRNNNERFF. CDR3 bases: TGTGCCATCAGGAATAACAATGAGCGGTTCTTC.

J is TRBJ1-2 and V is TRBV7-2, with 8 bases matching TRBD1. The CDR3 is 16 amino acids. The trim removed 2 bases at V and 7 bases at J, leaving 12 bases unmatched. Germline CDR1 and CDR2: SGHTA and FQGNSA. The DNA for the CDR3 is TGTGCCAGCAGCTTAAGACGTACAGGGGGAGTTGGTGGCTACACCTTC. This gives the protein CASSLRRTGGVGGYTF. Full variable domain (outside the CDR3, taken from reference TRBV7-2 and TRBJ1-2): GAGVSQSPSNKVTEKGKDVELRCDPISGHTALYWYRQSLGQGLEFLIYFQGNSAPDKSGLPSDRFSAERTGGSVSTLTIQRTQQEDSAVYLCASSLRRTGGVGGYTFGSGTRLTVV.

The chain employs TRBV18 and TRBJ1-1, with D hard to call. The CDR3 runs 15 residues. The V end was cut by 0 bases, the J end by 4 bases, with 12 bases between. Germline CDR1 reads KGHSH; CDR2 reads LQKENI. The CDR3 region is CASSPPGVQSTEAFF. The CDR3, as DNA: TGTGCCAGCTCACCACCCGGGGTTCAAAGCACTGAAGCTTTCTTT.

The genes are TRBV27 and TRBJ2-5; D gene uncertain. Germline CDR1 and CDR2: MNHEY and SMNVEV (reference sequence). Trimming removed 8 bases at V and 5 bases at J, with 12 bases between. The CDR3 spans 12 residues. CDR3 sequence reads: CASGQVVETQYF. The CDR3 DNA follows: TGTGCCAGCGGTCAAGTAGTGGAGACCCAGTACTTC.